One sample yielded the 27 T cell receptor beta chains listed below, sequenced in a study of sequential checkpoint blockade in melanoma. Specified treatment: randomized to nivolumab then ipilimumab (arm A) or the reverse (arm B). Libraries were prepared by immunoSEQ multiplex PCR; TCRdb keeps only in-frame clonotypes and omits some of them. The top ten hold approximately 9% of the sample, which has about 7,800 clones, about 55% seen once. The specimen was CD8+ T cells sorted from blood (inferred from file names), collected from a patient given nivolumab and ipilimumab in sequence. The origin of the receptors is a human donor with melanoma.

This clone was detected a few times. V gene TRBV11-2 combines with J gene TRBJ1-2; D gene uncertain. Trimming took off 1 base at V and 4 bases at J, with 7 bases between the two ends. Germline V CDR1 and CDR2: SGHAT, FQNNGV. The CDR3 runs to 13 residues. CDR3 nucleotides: TGTGCCAGCAGCTTAGGGGCTTCCTATGGCTACACCTTC. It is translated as CASSLGASYGYTF.

CDR3 sequence: CASSQEPGQYNSPLHF. CDR3 sequence (DNA): TGCGCCAGCAGCCAAGAGCCCGGACAGTATAATTCACCCCTCCACTTT. The chain has TRBV4-1 and TRBJ1-6; possibly TRBD1 for D (6 bases). The ends were cut back, 0 bases at V and 4 bases at J, with 10 bases in the middle. CDR3 length: 16 residues. CDR1 is MGHRA and CDR2 is YSYEKL in the germline V gene.

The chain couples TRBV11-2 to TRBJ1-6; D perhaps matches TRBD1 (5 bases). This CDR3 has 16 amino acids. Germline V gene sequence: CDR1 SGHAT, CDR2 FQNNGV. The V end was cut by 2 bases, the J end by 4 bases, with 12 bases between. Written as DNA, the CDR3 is TGTGCCAGCAGCTTACATCAGGGCTCTTATAATTCACCCCTCCACTTT. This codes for CASSLHQGSYNSPLHF.

CDR3 protein: CASSLLGGYEQYF. CDR3 bases: TGTGCCAGCAGCTTATTGGGGGGTTACGAGCAGTACTTC. The J gene is TRBJ2-7, the V gene TRBV13, with a weak D call TRBD2 (6 bases). The CDR3 has 13 amino acids. Trimming removed 2 bases from V and 4 bases from J, with 9 bases in between. Germline CDR1 reads PRHDT; CDR2 reads FYEKMQ (reference sequence).

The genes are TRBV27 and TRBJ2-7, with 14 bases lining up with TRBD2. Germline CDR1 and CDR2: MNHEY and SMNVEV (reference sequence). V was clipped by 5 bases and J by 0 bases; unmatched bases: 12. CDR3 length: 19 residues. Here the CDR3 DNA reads TGTGCCAGCAGTCCTTCCGGACTAGCGGGAGGTATAAGCTCCTACGAGCAGTACTTC. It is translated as CASSPSGLAGGISSYEQYF.

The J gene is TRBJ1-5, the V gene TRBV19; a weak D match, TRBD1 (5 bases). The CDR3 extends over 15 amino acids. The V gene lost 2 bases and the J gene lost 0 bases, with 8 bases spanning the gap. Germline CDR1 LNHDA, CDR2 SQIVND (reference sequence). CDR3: CASSIRGTSNQPQHF. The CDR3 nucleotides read TGTGCCAGTAGTATACGGGGGACTAGCAATCAGCCCCAGCATTTT. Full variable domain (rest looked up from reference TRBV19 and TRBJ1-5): DGGITQSPKYLFRKEGQNVTLSCEQNLNHDAMYWYRQDPGQGLRLIYYSQIVNDFQKGDIAEGYSVSREKKESFPLTVTSAQKNPTAFYLCASSIRGTSNQPQHFGDGTRLSIL.

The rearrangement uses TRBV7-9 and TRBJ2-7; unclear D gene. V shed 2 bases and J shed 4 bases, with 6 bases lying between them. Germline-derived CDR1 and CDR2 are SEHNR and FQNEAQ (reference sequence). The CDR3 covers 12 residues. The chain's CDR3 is CASSLTLYEQYF. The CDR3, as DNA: TGTGCCAGCAGCTTAACTTTGTACGAGCAGTACTTC.

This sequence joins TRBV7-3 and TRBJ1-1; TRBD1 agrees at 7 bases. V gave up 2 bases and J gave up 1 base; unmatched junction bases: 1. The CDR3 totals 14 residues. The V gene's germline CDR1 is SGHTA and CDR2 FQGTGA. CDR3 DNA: TGTGCCAGCAGCTTAGGGACAGAGAACACTGAAGCTTTCTTT. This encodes CASSLGTENTEAFF.

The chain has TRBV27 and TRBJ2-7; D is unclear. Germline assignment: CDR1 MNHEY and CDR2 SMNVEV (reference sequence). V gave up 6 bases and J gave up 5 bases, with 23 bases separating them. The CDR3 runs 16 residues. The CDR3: CASSARFPRRFDEQYF. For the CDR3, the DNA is TGTGCCAGCAGCGCGAGGTTCCCCCGTAGGTTTGACGAGCAGTACTTC.

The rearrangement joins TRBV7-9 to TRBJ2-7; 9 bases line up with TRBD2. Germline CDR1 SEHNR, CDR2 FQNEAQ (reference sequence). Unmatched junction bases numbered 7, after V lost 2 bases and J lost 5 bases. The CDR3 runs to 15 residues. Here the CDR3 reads CASSLHPSGINEQYF. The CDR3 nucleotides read TGTGCCAGCAGCTTACATCCTAGCGGGATAAACGAGCAGTACTTC.

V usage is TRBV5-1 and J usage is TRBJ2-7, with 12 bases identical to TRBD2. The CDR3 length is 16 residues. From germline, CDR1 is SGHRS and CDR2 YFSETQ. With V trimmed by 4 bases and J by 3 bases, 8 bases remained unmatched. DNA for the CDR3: TGCGCCAGCAGCCCGCCGACTAGCGGGAGCCGCTACGAGCAGTACTTC. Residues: CASSPPTSGSRYEQYF.

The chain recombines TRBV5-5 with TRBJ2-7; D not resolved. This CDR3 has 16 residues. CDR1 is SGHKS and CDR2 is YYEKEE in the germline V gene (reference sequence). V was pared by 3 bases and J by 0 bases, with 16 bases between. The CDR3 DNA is TGTGCCAGCAGCTCCTCGGGTTTTTTGAGCTCCTACGAGCAGTACTTC. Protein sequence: CASSSSGFLSSYEQYF.

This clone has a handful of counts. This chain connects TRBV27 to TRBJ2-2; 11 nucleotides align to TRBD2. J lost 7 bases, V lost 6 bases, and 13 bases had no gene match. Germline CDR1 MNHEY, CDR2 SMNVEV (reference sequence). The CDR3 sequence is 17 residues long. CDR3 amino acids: CASSIRLAGIPDGELFF. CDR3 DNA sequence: TGTGCCAGCAGCATTCGACTAGCGGGAATTCCCGACGGGGAGCTGTTTTTT.

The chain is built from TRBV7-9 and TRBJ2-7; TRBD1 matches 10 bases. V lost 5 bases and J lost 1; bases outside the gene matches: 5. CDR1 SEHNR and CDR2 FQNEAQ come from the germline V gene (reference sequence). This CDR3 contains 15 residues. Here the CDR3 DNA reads TGTGCCAGCAGCCCTGACAGGGGGCATTCCTACGAGCAGTACTTC. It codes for CASSPDRGHSYEQYF. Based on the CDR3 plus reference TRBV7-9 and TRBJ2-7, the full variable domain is DTGVSQNPRHKITKRGQNVTFRCDPISEHNRLYWYRQTLGQGPEFLTYFQNEAQLEKSRLLSDRFSAERPKGSFSTLEIQRTEQGDSAMYLCASSPDRGHSYEQYFGPGTRLTVT.

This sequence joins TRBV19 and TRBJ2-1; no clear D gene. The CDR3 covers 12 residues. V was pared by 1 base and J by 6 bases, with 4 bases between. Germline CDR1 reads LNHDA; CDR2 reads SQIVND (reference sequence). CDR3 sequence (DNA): TGTGCCAGTAGTATAGGAGTCAATGAGCAGTTCTTC. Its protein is CASSIGVNEQFF. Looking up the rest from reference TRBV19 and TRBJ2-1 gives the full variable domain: DGGITQSPKYLFRKEGQNVTLSCEQNLNHDAMYWYRQDPGQGLRLIYYSQIVNDFQKGDIAEGYSVSREKKESFPLTVTSAQKNPTAFYLCASSIGVNEQFFGPGTRLTVL.

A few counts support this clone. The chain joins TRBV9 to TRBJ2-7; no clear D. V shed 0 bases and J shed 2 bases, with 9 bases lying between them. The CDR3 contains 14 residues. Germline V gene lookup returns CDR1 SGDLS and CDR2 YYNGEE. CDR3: CASSVGVVTYEQYF. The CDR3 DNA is TGTGCCAGCAGCGTAGGTGTCGTAACCTACGAGCAGTACTTC.

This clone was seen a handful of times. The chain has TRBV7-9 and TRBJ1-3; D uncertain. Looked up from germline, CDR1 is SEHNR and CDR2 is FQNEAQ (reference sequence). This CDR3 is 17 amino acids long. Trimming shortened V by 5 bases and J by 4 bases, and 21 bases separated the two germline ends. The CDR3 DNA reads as TGTGCCAGCAGCGCAGGCGATCATCCTCCCTTCGGAAACACCATATATTTT. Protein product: CASSAGDHPPFGNTIYF.

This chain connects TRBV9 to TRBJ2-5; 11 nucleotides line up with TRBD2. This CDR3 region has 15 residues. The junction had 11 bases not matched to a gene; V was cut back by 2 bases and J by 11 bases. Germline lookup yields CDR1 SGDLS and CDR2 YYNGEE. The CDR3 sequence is CASSVGTSGGEEQYF. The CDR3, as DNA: TGTGCCAGCAGCGTTGGGACTAGCGGAGGGGAGGAGCAGTACTTC.

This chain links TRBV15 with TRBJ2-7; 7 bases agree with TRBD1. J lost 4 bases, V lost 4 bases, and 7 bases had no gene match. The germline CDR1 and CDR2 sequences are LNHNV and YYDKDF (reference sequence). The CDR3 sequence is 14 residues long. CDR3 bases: TGTGCCACCAGCAAAGGGACAGAGACTTACGAGCAGTACTTC. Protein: CATSKGTETYEQYF.

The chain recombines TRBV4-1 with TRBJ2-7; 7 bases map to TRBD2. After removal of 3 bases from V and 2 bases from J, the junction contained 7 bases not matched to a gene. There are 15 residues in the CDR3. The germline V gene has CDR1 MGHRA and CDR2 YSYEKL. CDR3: CASSQATSETYEQYF. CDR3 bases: TGCGCCAGCAGCCAGGCTACTAGCGAGACCTACGAGCAGTACTTC.

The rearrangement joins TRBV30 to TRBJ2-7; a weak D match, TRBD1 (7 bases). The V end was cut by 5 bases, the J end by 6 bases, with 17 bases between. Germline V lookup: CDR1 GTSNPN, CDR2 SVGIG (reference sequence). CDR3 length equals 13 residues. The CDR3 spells CAWEMTQGGEQYF. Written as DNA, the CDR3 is TGTGCCTGGGAGATGACCCAGGGGGGCGAGCAGTACTTC.

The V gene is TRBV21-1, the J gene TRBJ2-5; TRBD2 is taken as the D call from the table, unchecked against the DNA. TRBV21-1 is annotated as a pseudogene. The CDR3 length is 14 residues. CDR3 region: CASSTRTSQETQYF. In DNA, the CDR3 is TGTGCCAGCAGCACCAGGACTAGCCAAGAGACCCAGTACTTC.

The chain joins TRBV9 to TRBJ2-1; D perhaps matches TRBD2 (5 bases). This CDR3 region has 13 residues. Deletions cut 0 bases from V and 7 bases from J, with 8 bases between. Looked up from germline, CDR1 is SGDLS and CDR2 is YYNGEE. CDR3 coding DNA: TGTGCCAGCAGCGTAGGAGGGATGAATGAGCAGTTCTTC. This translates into CASSVGGMNEQFF. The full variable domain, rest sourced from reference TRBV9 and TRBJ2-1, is DSGVTQTPKHLITATGQRVTLRCSPRSGDLSVYWYQQSLDQGLQFLIQYYNGEERAKGNILERFSAQQFPDLHSELNLSSLELGDSALYFCASSVGGMNEQFFGPGTRLTVL.

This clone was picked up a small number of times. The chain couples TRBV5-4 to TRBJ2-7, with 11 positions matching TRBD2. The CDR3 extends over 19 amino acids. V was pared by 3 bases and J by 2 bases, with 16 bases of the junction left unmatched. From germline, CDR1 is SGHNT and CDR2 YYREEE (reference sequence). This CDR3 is CASSSDLAGGAARPYEQYF. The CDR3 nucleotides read TGTGCCAGCAGCTCGGACCTAGCGGGAGGAGCGGCAAGACCCTACGAGCAGTACTTC.

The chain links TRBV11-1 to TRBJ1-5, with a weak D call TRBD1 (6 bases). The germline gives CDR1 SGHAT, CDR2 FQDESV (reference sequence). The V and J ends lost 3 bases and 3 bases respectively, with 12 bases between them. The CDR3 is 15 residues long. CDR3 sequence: CASSFFSGDNQPQHF. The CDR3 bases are TGTGCCAGCAGCTTTTTTTCAGGGGACAATCAGCCCCAGCATTTT.

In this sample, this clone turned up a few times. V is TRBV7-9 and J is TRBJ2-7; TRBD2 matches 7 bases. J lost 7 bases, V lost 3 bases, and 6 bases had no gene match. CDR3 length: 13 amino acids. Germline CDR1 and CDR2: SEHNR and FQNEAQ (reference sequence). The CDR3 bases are TGTGCCAGCAGCTTGGGACTAACTGGAGAGCAGTACTTC. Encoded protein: CASSLGLTGEQYF. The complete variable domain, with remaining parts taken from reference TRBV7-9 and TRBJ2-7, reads DTGVSQNPRHKITKRGQNVTFRCDPISEHNRLYWYRQTLGQGPEFLTYFQNEAQLEKSRLLSDRFSAERPKGSFSTLEIQRTEQGDSAMYLCASSLGLTGEQYFGPGTRLTVT.

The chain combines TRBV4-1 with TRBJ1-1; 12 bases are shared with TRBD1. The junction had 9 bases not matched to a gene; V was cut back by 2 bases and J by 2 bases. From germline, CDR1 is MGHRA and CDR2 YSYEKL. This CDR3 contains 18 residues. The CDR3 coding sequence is TGCGCCAGCAGCCAACCCCGGGACAGGGGGCGCCTAAACACTGAAGCTTTCTTT. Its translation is CASSQPRDRGRLNTEAFF.